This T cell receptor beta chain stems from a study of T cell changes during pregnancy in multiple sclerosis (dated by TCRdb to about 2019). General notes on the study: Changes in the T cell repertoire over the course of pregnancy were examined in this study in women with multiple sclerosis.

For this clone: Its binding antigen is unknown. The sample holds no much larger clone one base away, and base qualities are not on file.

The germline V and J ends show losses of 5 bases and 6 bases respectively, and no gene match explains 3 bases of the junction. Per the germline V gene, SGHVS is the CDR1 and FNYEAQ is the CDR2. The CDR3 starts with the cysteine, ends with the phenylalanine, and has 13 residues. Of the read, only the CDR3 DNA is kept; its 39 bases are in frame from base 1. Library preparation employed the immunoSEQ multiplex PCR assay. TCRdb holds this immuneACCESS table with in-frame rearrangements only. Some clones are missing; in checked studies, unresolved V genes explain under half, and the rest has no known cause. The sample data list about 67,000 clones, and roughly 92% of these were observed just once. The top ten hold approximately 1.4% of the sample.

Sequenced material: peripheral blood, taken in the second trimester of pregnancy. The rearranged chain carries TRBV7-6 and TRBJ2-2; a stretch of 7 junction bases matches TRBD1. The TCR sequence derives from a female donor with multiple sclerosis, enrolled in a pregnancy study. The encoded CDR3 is CASSDGTAGELFF. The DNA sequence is TGTGCCAGCAGCGATGGGACAGCCGGGGAGCTGTTTTTT.